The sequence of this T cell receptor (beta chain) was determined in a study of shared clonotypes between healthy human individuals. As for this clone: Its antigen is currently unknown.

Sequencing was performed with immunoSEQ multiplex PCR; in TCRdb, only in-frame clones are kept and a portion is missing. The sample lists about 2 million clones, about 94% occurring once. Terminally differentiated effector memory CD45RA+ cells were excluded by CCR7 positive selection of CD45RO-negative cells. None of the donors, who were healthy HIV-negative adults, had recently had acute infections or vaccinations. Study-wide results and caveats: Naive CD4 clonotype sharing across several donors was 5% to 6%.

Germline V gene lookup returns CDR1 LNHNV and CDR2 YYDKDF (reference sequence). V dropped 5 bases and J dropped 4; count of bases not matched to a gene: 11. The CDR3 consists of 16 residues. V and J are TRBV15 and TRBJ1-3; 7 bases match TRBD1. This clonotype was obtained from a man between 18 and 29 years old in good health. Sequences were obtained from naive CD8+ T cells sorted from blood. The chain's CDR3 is CATSLRLGTAGNTIYF. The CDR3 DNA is TGTGCCACCAGCTTACGTCTAGGGACAGCGGGAAACACCATATATTTT.